The rows below give T cell receptor beta chains drawn from one sample of a study of Graves' ophthalmopathy and Graves' hyperthyroidism. Each CDR3 protein gets one entry after TCRdb re-called the multiplex PCR reads with MiXCR. The sample yields 600,000 to 650,000 distinct CDR3 sequences, about a fifth seen once. The sample taken for sequencing was peripheral blood. The source of these receptors is a woman in her late teens or twenties with stable Graves' hyperthyroidism. Some clones in this sample may be carry-over from other donors' samples. The CDR3 runs from the conserved cysteine through the conserved F or W. D genes are given only for firm matches. Expanded clones are given a class, and other clones once, few, many or no size at all.

clone size: few
J gene: TRBJ2-7
V gene: TRBV3-1
D gene: .
CDR3 protein: CASSSQGEQYF
CDR3 DNA: TGTGCCAGCAGCTCCCAGGGCGAGCAGTACTTC

clone size: many
J gene: TRBJ1-1
V gene: TRBV5-5
D gene: TRBD1
CDR3 protein: CASSSLTGLNTEAFF
CDR3 DNA: TGTGCCAGCAGCTCCTTGACAGGGCTGAACACTGAAGCTTTCTTT

clone size: many
J gene: TRBJ1-1
V gene: TRBV7-3
D gene: .
CDR3 protein: CASRDQPNTEAFF
CDR3 DNA: TGTGCCAGCAGAGATCAGCCCAACACTGAAGCTTTCTTT

clone size: .
J gene: TRBJ1-5
V gene: TRBV20-1
D gene: .
CDR3 protein: CSARDSWQPQHF
CDR3 DNA: TGCAGTGCTAGAGATTCGTGGCAGCCCCAGCATTTT

clone size: many
J gene: TRBJ2-2
V gene: TRBV28
D gene: .
CDR3 protein: CASSLGRQNTGELFF
CDR3 DNA: TGTGCCAGCAGTTTAGGGCGACAGAACACCGGGGAGCTGTTTTTT

clone size: .
J gene: TRBJ2-7
V gene: TRBV6-5
D gene: TRBD1
CDR3 protein: CASSYFGTGDLYEQYF
CDR3 DNA: TGTGCCAGCAGTTACTTTGGGACAGGGGATTTGTACGAGCAGTACTTC

clone size: many
J gene: TRBJ2-2
V gene: TRBV7-6
D gene: TRBD1
CDR3 protein: CASTGQVNTGELFF
CDR3 DNA: TGTGCCAGCACAGGACAGGTGAACACCGGGGAGCTGTTTTTT

clone size: many
J gene: TRBJ1-2
V gene: TRBV28
D gene: TRBD1
CDR3 protein: CASSGPGDSLYGYTF
CDR3 DNA: TGTGCCAGCAGCGGCCCCGGGGACAGCCTCTATGGCTACACCTTC

clone size: many
J gene: TRBJ1-2
V gene: TRBV29-1
D gene: .
CDR3 protein: CSVEDLGRGSPGYTF
CDR3 DNA: TGCAGCGTTGAAGATCTCGGACGTGGAAGTCCTGGCTACACCTTC

clone size: many
J gene: TRBJ1-5
V gene: TRBV7-2
D gene: .
CDR3 protein: CASSLTGSSGQPQHF
CDR3 DNA: TGTGCCAGCAGCTTAACTGGTTCCTCCGGGCAGCCCCAGCATTTT

clone size: many
J gene: TRBJ1-5
V gene: TRBV6-2/TRBV6-3
D gene: .
CDR3 protein: CASSWSSDQPQHF
CDR3 DNA: TGTGCCAGCAGTTGGAGCAGTGATCAGCCCCAGCATTTT

clone size: many
J gene: TRBJ2-5
V gene: TRBV4-1
D gene: TRBD1
CDR3 protein: CASSQDDRGRTQYF
CDR3 DNA: TGCGCCAGCAGCCAAGATGACAGGGGCAGGACCCAGTACTTC

clone size: few
J gene: TRBJ1-1
V gene: TRBV30
D gene: .
CDR3 protein: CAWRDYWGASTEAFF
CDR3 DNA: TGTGCCTGGAGGGATTACTGGGGGGCGAGCACTGAAGCTTTCTTT

clone size: .
J gene: TRBJ1-1
V gene: TRBV7-9
D gene: TRBD1
CDR3 protein: CASSRGQGANTEAFF
CDR3 DNA: TGTGCCAGCAGCCGTGGACAGGGGGCCAACACTGAAGCTTTCTTT

clone size: .
J gene: TRBJ2-7
V gene: TRBV15
D gene: .
CDR3 protein: CATSRESVATLSYEQYF
CDR3 DNA: TGTGCCACCAGCCGGGAATCTGTAGCTACATTATCCTACGAGCAGTACTTC

clone size: .
J gene: TRBJ1-1
V gene: TRBV4-1
D gene: .
CDR3 protein: CASSQPPGTWNTEAFF
CDR3 DNA: TGCGCCAGCAGCCAACCTCCCGGGACATGGAACACTGAAGCTTTCTTT

clone size: many
J gene: TRBJ1-1
V gene: TRBV3-1
D gene: .
CDR3 protein: CASSPRAQGALTEAFF
CDR3 DNA: TGTGCCAGCAGCCCAAGGGCGCAGGGCGCCCTTACTGAAGCTTTCTTT

clone size: many
J gene: TRBJ1-6
V gene: TRBV6-5
D gene: .
CDR3 protein: CASSSTTGSGSPLHF
CDR3 DNA: TGTGCCAGCAGTTCAACCACAGGGTCGGGTTCACCCCTCCACTTT

clone size: many
J gene: TRBJ1-2
V gene: TRBV27
D gene: .
CDR3 protein: CASSLSAGSNYGYTF
CDR3 DNA: TGTGCCAGCAGTTTATCGGCGGGGTCGAACTATGGCTACACCTTC

clone size: .
J gene: TRBJ1-5
V gene: TRBV6-5
D gene: TRBD1
CDR3 protein: CASSYSSRGRNQPQHF
CDR3 DNA: TGTGCCAGCAGTTACTCTAGCAGGGGGCGTAATCAGCCCCAGCATTTT

clone size: few
J gene: TRBJ1-3
V gene: TRBV3-1
D gene: .
CDR3 protein: CASSQDRGRLNTIYF
CDR3 DNA: TGTGCCAGCAGCCAAGATAGGGGACGGCTAAACACCATATATTTT

clone size: many
J gene: TRBJ2-5
V gene: TRBV7-2
D gene: .
CDR3 protein: CASSLATGSRETQYF
CDR3 DNA: TGTGCCAGCAGCTTAGCCACAGGGTCTAGGGAGACCCAGTACTTC

clone size: .
J gene: TRBJ1-2
V gene: TRBV19
D gene: .
CDR3 protein: CASSIGISYGYTF
CDR3 DNA: TGTGCCAGTAGTATTGGCATTTCCTATGGCTACACCTTC

clone size: .
J gene: TRBJ2-7
V gene: TRBV14
D gene: .
CDR3 protein: CASRGSETYEQYF
CDR3 DNA: TGTGCCAGCAGGGGTTCAGAGACCTACGAGCAGTACTTC

clone size: many
J gene: TRBJ2-7
V gene: TRBV6-1
D gene: .
CDR3 protein: CASSEDPDGYEQYF
CDR3 DNA: TGTGCCAGCAGTGAAGATCCAGACGGCTACGAGCAGTACTTC

clone size: many
J gene: TRBJ1-2
V gene: TRBV6-2/TRBV6-3
D gene: TRBD1
CDR3 protein: CASRRQQGGTYGYTF
CDR3 DNA: TGTGCCAGCAGGCGACAACAGGGGGGCACCTATGGCTACACCTTC

clone size: few
J gene: TRBJ2-7
V gene: TRBV6-2/TRBV6-3
D gene: .
CDR3 protein: CASRASGALYEQYF
CDR3 DNA: TGTGCCAGCAGGGCTTCGGGGGCCCTCTACGAGCAGTACTTC

clone size: few
J gene: TRBJ2-5
V gene: TRBV7-2
D gene: TRBD2
CDR3 protein: CASIASGGALETQYF
CDR3 DNA: TGTGCCAGCATCGCCAGCGGGGGGGCCTTGGAGACCCAGTACTTC

clone size: .
J gene: TRBJ1-1
V gene: TRBV3-1
D gene: .
CDR3 protein: CASSRTLGNTEAFF
CDR3 DNA: TGTGCCAGCAGCCGCACATTGGGCAACACTGAAGCTTTCTTT

clone size: .
J gene: TRBJ1-6
V gene: TRBV20-1
D gene: TRBD1
CDR3 protein: CSARTGDVSPLHF
CDR3 DNA: TGCAGTGCTAGGACAGGGGACGTGTCACCCCTCCACTTT

clone size: .
J gene: TRBJ1-2
V gene: TRBV6-5
D gene: .
CDR3 protein: CASSYSRGFNYGYTF
CDR3 DNA: TGTGCCAGCAGTTACTCGAGGGGGTTCAACTATGGCTACACCTTC

clone size: many
J gene: TRBJ2-5
V gene: TRBV12-3/TRBV12-4
D gene: TRBD2
CDR3 protein: CASSLGGAGGNQETQYF
CDR3 DNA: TGTGCCAGCAGTTTAGGGGGAGCGGGAGGGAACCAAGAGACCCAGTACTTC

clone size: few
J gene: TRBJ2-7
V gene: TRBV12-3/TRBV12-4
D gene: TRBD1
CDR3 protein: CASSVRTGGDEQYF
CDR3 DNA: TGTGCCAGCAGTGTCCGGACAGGGGGGGACGAGCAGTACTTC

clone size: many
J gene: TRBJ1-6
V gene: TRBV11-2
D gene: .
CDR3 protein: CASSPRPNSPLHF
CDR3 DNA: TGTGCCAGCAGTCCCCGGCCCAATTCACCCCTCCACTTT

clone size: few
J gene: TRBJ1-2
V gene: TRBV3-1
D gene: TRBD1
CDR3 protein: CASSQDRPGGAYGYTF
CDR3 DNA: TGTGCCAGCAGCCAAGATCGCCCAGGGGGGGCCTATGGCTACACCTTC

clone size: .
J gene: TRBJ2-7
V gene: TRBV7-8
D gene: .
CDR3 protein: CASSPGVLADYEQYF
CDR3 DNA: TGTGCCAGCAGCCCAGGGGTCTTAGCGGATTACGAGCAGTACTTC

clone size: many
J gene: TRBJ2-7
V gene: TRBV15
D gene: TRBD1
CDR3 protein: CATSRDRTLQGAPGEQYF
CDR3 DNA: TGTGCCACCAGCAGAGATAGGACTTTGCAGGGGGCGCCGGGCGAGCAGTACTTC

clone size: many
J gene: TRBJ2-7
V gene: TRBV25-1
D gene: TRBD2
CDR3 protein: CASTPGKDSGHEQYF
CDR3 DNA: TGTGCCAGCACCCCCGGAAAGGATAGCGGGCACGAGCAGTACTTC

clone size: .
J gene: TRBJ1-3
V gene: TRBV12-3/TRBV12-4
D gene: .
CDR3 protein: CASSYGGIEANTIYF
CDR3 DNA: TGTGCCAGCAGTTACGGGGGAATTGAAGCGAACACCATATATTTT

clone size: .
J gene: TRBJ1-2
V gene: TRBV12-3/TRBV12-4
D gene: TRBD1
CDR3 protein: CASSLATAGGGYTF
CDR3 DNA: TGTGCCAGCAGTTTAGCGACGGCAGGGGGCGGCTACACCTTC

clone size: .
J gene: TRBJ1-6
V gene: TRBV6-6
D gene: .
CDR3 protein: CASREHLVGEVNSPLHF
CDR3 DNA: TGTGCCAGCAGAGAACACCTCGTGGGGGAGGTGAATTCACCCCTCCACTTT

clone size: many
J gene: TRBJ1-1
V gene: TRBV27
D gene: .
CDR3 protein: CASSLDNQGPEAFF
CDR3 DNA: TGTGCCAGCAGTCTCGATAACCAGGGTCCTGAAGCTTTCTTT

clone size: many
J gene: TRBJ2-7
V gene: TRBV29-1
D gene: .
CDR3 protein: CSVEGGPYEQYF
CDR3 DNA: TGCAGCGTTGAGGGGGGCCCCTACGAGCAGTACTTC

clone size: few
J gene: TRBJ2-7
V gene: TRBV29-1
D gene: .
CDR3 protein: CSVGGQATYEQYF
CDR3 DNA: TGCAGCGTTGGCGGGCAGGCCACCTACGAGCAGTACTTC

clone size: .
J gene: TRBJ1-2
V gene: TRBV12-3/TRBV12-4
D gene: TRBD1
CDR3 protein: CASTLQGWGGYGYTF
CDR3 DNA: TGTGCCAGCACCCTACAGGGGTGGGGTGGCTATGGCTACACCTTC

clone size: many
J gene: TRBJ2-7
V gene: TRBV29-1
D gene: TRBD1
CDR3 protein: CSAKGQGYYEQYF
CDR3 DNA: TGCAGCGCAAAGGGACAGGGATACTACGAGCAGTACTTC

clone size: many
J gene: TRBJ1-2
V gene: TRBV11-2
D gene: .
CDR3 protein: CASSLSPGRGNYGYTF
CDR3 DNA: TGTGCCAGCAGCTTGTCCCCGGGACGGGGAAACTATGGCTACACCTTC

clone size: many
J gene: TRBJ1-3
V gene: TRBV11-2
D gene: .
CDR3 protein: CASSLGAAFSGNTIYF
CDR3 DNA: TGTGCCAGCAGCTTAGGGGCAGCCTTCTCTGGAAACACCATATATTTT

clone size: .
J gene: TRBJ2-5
V gene: TRBV3-1
D gene: .
CDR3 protein: CASSQDPSSAGPQYF
CDR3 DNA: TGTGCCAGCAGCCAAGATCCCTCATCGGCAGGGCCCCAGTACTTC

clone size: .
J gene: TRBJ1-1
V gene: TRBV19
D gene: .
CDR3 protein: CASTLVGGGETEAFF
CDR3 DNA: TGTGCCAGTACCCTAGTAGGGGGGGGTGAGACTGAAGCTTTCTTT

clone size: many
J gene: TRBJ1-1
V gene: TRBV7-9
D gene: .
CDR3 protein: CASSIGVMNTEAFF
CDR3 DNA: TGTGCCAGCAGCATCGGGGTAATGAACACTGAAGCTTTCTTT

clone size: many
J gene: TRBJ1-2
V gene: TRBV5-1
D gene: .
CDR3 protein: CASSSTENYGYTF
CDR3 DNA: TGCGCCAGCAGCTCGACGGAAAACTATGGCTACACCTTC

clone size: .
J gene: TRBJ1-2
V gene: TRBV20-1
D gene: .
CDR3 protein: CSARQFGGPNYGYTF
CDR3 DNA: TGCAGTGCCAGACAGTTCGGAGGGCCTAACTATGGCTACACCTTC

clone size: .
J gene: TRBJ1-2
V gene: TRBV20-1
D gene: .
CDR3 protein: CSASGEANYGYTF
CDR3 DNA: TGCAGTGCTAGCGGGGAAGCTAACTATGGCTACACCTTC